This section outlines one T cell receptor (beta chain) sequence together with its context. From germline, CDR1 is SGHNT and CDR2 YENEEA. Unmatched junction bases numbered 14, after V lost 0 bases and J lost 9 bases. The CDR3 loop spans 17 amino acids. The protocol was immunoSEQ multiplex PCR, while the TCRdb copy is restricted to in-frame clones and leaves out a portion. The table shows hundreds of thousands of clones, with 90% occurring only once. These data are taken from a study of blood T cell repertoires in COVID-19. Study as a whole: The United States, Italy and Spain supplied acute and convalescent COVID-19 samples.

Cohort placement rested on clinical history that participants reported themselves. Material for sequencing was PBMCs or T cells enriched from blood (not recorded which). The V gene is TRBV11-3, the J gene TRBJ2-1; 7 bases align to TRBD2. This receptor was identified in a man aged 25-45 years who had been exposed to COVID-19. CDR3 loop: CASSLDVGGTLVGEQFF. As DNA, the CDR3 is TGTGCCAGCAGCTTAGATGTGGGGGGGACCCTTGTCGGTGAGCAGTTCTTC. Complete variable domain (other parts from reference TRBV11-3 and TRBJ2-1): EAGVVQSPRYKIIEKKQPVAFWCNPISGHNTLYWYLQNLGQGPELLIRYENEEAVDDSQLPKDRFSAERLKGVDSTLKIQPAELGDSAVYLCASSLDVGGTLVGEQFFGPGTRLTVL.